Listed here are 26 T cell receptor beta chains from one sample, sequenced in a study of vaccination effects on CD4 cells after COVID-19. In the ViraFEST assay, antigen-specific CD4+ clonotypes were identified by expansion after peptide-pool stimulation. Following culture for about ten days, CD4+ T cells were isolated. Vaccination of participants consisted of two doses of either the BNT162b2 or mRNA-1273 vaccine. Measured with immunoSEQ multiplex PCR; TCRdb has only the in-frame clones, and not every one. Among about 22,000 clones listed, around 70% were seen once. Their recognized antigens are unknown. The sample consisted of CD4+ T cells from PBMCs cultured with SARS-CoV-2 spike peptides, taken after COVID-19 vaccination. All receptors derive from a human donor who received a COVID-19 vaccine.

CDR3 bases: TGTGCCAGCAGTGCTCAGGGGGCCGACACTGAAGCTTTCTTT. This encodes CASSAQGADTEAFF. V and J are TRBV27 and TRBJ1-1, with 8 bases fitting TRBD1. Trimming took 5 bases from V and 3 from J; bases not matched to a gene: 5. The CDR3 consists of 14 residues. Germline V gives CDR1 MNHEY, CDR2 SMNVEV (reference sequence).

This clone was seen a handful of times. This chain connects TRBV9 to TRBJ2-7; 7 bases agree with TRBD2. The CDR3 length is 16 residues. The junction had 8 bases not matched to a gene; V was cut back by 0 bases and J by 2 bases. Per the germline V gene, CDR1 is SGDLS and CDR2 is YYNGEE. CDR3 sequence: CASSVGPSGGPYEQYF. The CDR3 coding sequence is TGTGCCAGCAGCGTAGGTCCTAGCGGAGGGCCCTACGAGCAGTACTTC.

The chain joins TRBV24-1 to TRBJ2-7, with 10 bases aligning to TRBD2. This CDR3 spans 16 amino acids. The ends lost 2 bases at V and 2 bases at J; junction bases unmatched: 5. CDR1 and CDR2 (germline): KGHDR, SFDVKD. The CDR3 DNA sequence: TGTGCCACCAGTGATTGGGGACTAGCGCCAACCTACGAGCAGTACTTC. Translated, it gives CATSDWGLAPTYEQYF.

This clone was observed a handful of times. The chain links TRBV4-1 to TRBJ2-7; 9 bases are shared with TRBD1. From germline, CDR1 is MGHRA and CDR2 YSYEKL. The CDR3 loop spans 15 amino acids. With V trimmed by 1 base and J by 2 bases, 3 bases remained unmatched. The CDR3 sequence: CASSQGDRETYEQYF. As DNA, the CDR3 is TGCGCCAGCAGCCAAGGGGACAGGGAAACCTACGAGCAGTACTTC.

The chain is built from TRBV27 and TRBJ2-7, with D unresolved. Germline V gene sequence: CDR1 MNHEY, CDR2 SMNVEV (reference sequence). V was pared by 2 bases and J by 3 bases, with 17 bases between. The CDR3 runs to 16 residues. CDR3 DNA sequence: TGTGCCAGCAGTTTAAAAACCAGCGCGGTAGGCTACGAGCAGTACTTC. Protein sequence: CASSLKTSAVGYEQYF.

The chain combines TRBV27 with TRBJ1-2, with TRBD1 matching over 10 bases. Per the germline V gene, CDR1 is MNHEY and CDR2 is SMNVEV (reference sequence). This CDR3 is built from 14 residues. Losses at the gene ends were 6 bases for V and 8 bases for J; bases not matched to a gene: 9. CDR3 DNA: TGTGCCAGCAGCCCGGGACAGGGGAATCCGGGCTACACCTTC. Translated, it gives CASSPGQGNPGYTF.

The chain uses TRBV5-1 and TRBJ2-7; no clear D gene. Germline values: CDR1 SGHRS, CDR2 YFSETQ. The V end lost 0 bases, the J end lost 1 base, and 8 bases lay between the germline ends. This CDR3 contains 14 residues. CDR3 loop: CASSLGQSSYEQYF. As DNA, the CDR3 is TGCGCCAGCAGCTTGGGGCAGAGTTCCTACGAGCAGTACTTC. Combining the CDR3 with reference TRBV5-1 and TRBJ2-7 gives the whole variable domain KAGVTQTPRYLIKTRGQQVTLSCSPISGHRSVSWYQQTPGQGLQFLFEYFSETQRNKGNFPGRFSGRQFSNSRSEMNVSTLELGDSALYLCASSLGQSSYEQYFGPGTRLTVT.

The V gene is TRBV4-1, the J gene TRBJ2-6; D possibly corresponds to TRBD2 (7 bases). Germline CDR1 reads MGHRA; CDR2 reads YSYEKL. V was shortened by 4 bases and J by 0 bases, with 19 bases between the two germline ends. The CDR3 is 19 residues long. CDR3 bases: TGCGCCAGCAGCCCAACTCGGGGGCGGGGGACCTCTGGGGCCAACGTCCTGACTTTC. Translating gives CASSPTRGRGTSGANVLTF.

The gene calls are TRBV6-4 and TRBJ1-2; 8 nucleotides align to TRBD1. The V gene end was trimmed by 5 bases and the J gene end by 4 bases; junction bases not matched to a gene: 9. This CDR3 is 15 amino acids long. Looked up from germline, CDR1 is MRHNA and CDR2 is SNTAGT. CDR3 region: CASSPRQGSIYGYTF. The CDR3 nucleotides read TGTGCCAGCAGTCCCCGACAGGGGTCGATCTATGGCTACACCTTC.

The chain links TRBV3-1 (or the pseudogene TRBV3-2) to TRBJ1-2; TRBD1 matches at 9 bases. V shed 3 bases, J shed 4 bases, and the junction held 6 bases outside the gene matches. The CDR3 spans 15 residues. Looked up from germline, CDR1 is LGHDT and CDR2 is YNNKEL (reference sequence). The CDR3, as DNA: TGTGCCAGCAGCCACCTCGACAGGGGGGCCTATGGCTACACCTTC. This translates into CASSHLDRGAYGYTF.

The chain recombines TRBV7-9 with TRBJ1-6; 7 nucleotides match TRBD1. Looked up from germline, CDR1 is SEHNR and CDR2 is FQNEAQ (reference sequence). The V gene end was trimmed by 4 bases and the J gene end by 7 bases; junction bases not matched to a gene: 10. The CDR3 sequence is 16 residues long. This chain's CDR3 is CASSSSPGTENSPLHF. The CDR3 nucleotides read TGTGCCAGCAGCTCTTCACCCGGGACAGAGAATTCACCCCTCCACTTT. Variable domain in full (rest from reference TRBV7-9 and TRBJ1-6): DTGVSQNPRHKITKRGQNVTFRCDPISEHNRLYWYRQTLGQGPEFLTYFQNEAQLEKSRLLSDRFSAERPKGSFSTLEIQRTEQGDSAMYLCASSSSPGTENSPLHFGNGTRLTVT.

This chain joins TRBV5-1 and TRBJ1-2; 11 positions agree with TRBD1. This CDR3 has 17 residues. Trimming took 4 bases from V and 3 from J; bases not matched to a gene: 11. Germline V gene lookup returns CDR1 SGHRS and CDR2 YFSETQ. The CDR3 DNA follows: TGCGCCAGCAGCAGGGACAGGGGGACCCTCGACCACTATGGCTACACCTTC. Its protein is CASSRDRGTLDHYGYTF.

Comments on this clone: Other DNA sequences in the sample encode the same CDR3. The V and J genes are TRBV5-1 and TRBJ2-5; D uncertain. The ends were cut back, 2 bases at V and 2 bases at J, with 1 base in the middle. The length of the CDR3 is 11 residues. Germline V lookup: CDR1 SGHRS, CDR2 YFSETQ. The CDR3 coding sequence is TGCGCCAGCAGCTTACAAGAGACCCAGTACTTC. It is translated as CASSLQETQYF.

In this sample, this clone turned up a few times. The J gene is TRBJ1-1, the V gene TRBV6-5; a possible D gene is TRBD1 (6 bases). Germline-derived CDR1 and CDR2 are MNHEY and SVGAGI. Trimming shortened V by 8 bases and J by 5 bases, and 15 bases separated the two germline ends. This CDR3 spans 13 amino acids. The CDR3 sequence: CASSEGGRTEAFF. Here the CDR3 DNA reads TGTGCCAGCTCCGAGGGGGGGCGGACTGAAGCTTTCTTT.

The rearrangement uses TRBV6-5 and TRBJ2-7, with 7 bases fitting TRBD1. The J segment lost 3 bases and the V segment lost 9 bases, leaving 11 bases of the junction unmatched. Germline-derived CDR1 and CDR2 are MNHEY and SVGAGI. The CDR3 is 14 residues long. CDR3 DNA: TGTGCCAGTCCCCGGGACAGCCAACTCTACGAGCAGTACTTC. Its protein product is CASPRDSQLYEQYF.

The table lists this clone with a count of one. The gene calls are TRBV21-1 and TRBJ2-7; the tabulated D call, TRBD1, remains unverified against the DNA. TRBV21-1 is annotated as a pseudogene. This CDR3 is built from 14 residues. Here the CDR3 reads CASSKENRAYEQYF. CDR3 sequence (DNA): TGTGCCAGCAGCAAAGAAAACAGGGCCTACGAGCAGTACTTC.

V usage is TRBV27 and J usage is TRBJ1-3; D is unresolved. Germline CDR1 reads MNHEY; CDR2 reads SMNVEV (reference sequence). V was clipped by 5 bases and J by 3 bases, with 8 bases between them. This CDR3 region has 13 residues. The DNA for the CDR3 is TGTGCCAGCAGTCCGCAAATTGGAAACACCATATATTTT. Its protein product is CASSPQIGNTIYF.

V is TRBV11-2 and J is TRBJ2-7, with 15 bases matching TRBD2. The CDR3 length is 17 residues. Germline CDR1 reads SGHAT; CDR2 reads FQNNGV. The junction had 9 bases not matched to a gene; V was cut back by 5 bases and J by 4 bases. The CDR3: CASSPRSGLAGGYEQYF. The CDR3 DNA reads TGTGCCAGCAGCCCACGAAGTGGACTAGCGGGGGGGTACGAGCAGTACTTC.

This chain connects TRBV7-9 to TRBJ2-3; D gene ambiguous. This CDR3 has 14 residues. Between the trimmed V and J ends, which lost 3 bases and 2 bases, there was a span of 9 bases. From germline, CDR1 is SEHNR and CDR2 FQNEAQ (reference sequence). CDR3 sequence (DNA): TGTGCCAGCAGCTTTTCAGCAGCCACAGATACGCAGTATTTT. Protein product: CASSFSAATDTQYF.

The rearrangement uses TRBV3-1 (or the pseudogene TRBV3-2) and TRBJ1-2, with D possibly TRBD1 on 5 matching bases. Germline-derived CDR1 and CDR2 are LGHDT and YNNKEL (reference sequence). The length of the CDR3 is 16 residues. V shed 4 bases and J shed 6 bases, with 21 bases lying between them. The CDR3 spells CASSRESGLAKNGYTF. As DNA, the CDR3 is TGTGCCAGCAGCCGAGAATCGGGACTGGCTAAAAATGGCTACACCTTC.

Worth noting for this clone: Its ends do not fully match the called genes, so a read error is possible. The chain carries TRBV18 and TRBJ2-7, with D hard to call. This CDR3 region has 12 residues. CDR1 and CDR2 (germline): KGHSH, LQKENI. For the CDR3, the DNA is TGTGCCAGCTCACCAGTCGGGTACGGGCAGTACTTC. Translating it yields CASSPVGYGQYF.

This chain connects TRBV7-9 to TRBJ1-2, with 10 bases that match TRBD1. There are 14 residues in the CDR3. Per germline, CDR1 SEHNR and CDR2 FQNEAQ (reference sequence). V was clipped by 7 bases and J by 5 bases; unmatched bases: 7. The CDR3 coding sequence is TGTGCCAGCAACCGGAGGGGACAGGGGTATGGCTACACCTTC. Translating it yields CASNRRGQGYGYTF.

The V call is TRBV5-1, the J call TRBJ2-1, with a possible D match to TRBD2 (6 bases). The CDR3 has 15 amino acids. The germline V gene has CDR1 SGHRS and CDR2 YFSETQ. Between the trimmed V and J ends, which lost 0 bases and 1 base, there was a span of 8 bases. In DNA, the CDR3 is TGCGCCAGCAGCTTGGAAGCGGGTTCCTACAATGAGCAGTTCTTC. Translated: CASSLEAGSYNEQFF.

Notes on this clone: One end of the junction fails to match germline, which may point to a read error. The chain employs TRBV29-1 and TRBJ1-2; 9 bases are a match to TRBD1. From germline, CDR1 is SQVTM and CDR2 ANQGSEA. There are 13 residues in the CDR3. The CDR3 sequence: CSVPGQGAPSLAF. The DNA of the CDR3 is TGCAGCGTCCCGGGACAGGGCGCACCTTCGTTGGCCTTC.

This clone was recorded only once. The gene calls are TRBV5-1 and TRBJ2-5, with 7 bases lining up with TRBD2. Looked up from germline, CDR1 is SGHRS and CDR2 is YFSETQ. The CDR3 is 15 residues long. The ends lost 0 bases at V and 5 bases at J; junction bases unmatched: 7. The DNA of the CDR3 is TGCGCCAGCAGCTTGGCGGGGGGTGGCTTGGAGACCCAGTACTTC. This encodes CASSLAGGGLETQYF. Full variable domain (missing parts from reference TRBV5-1 and TRBJ2-5): KAGVTQTPRYLIKTRGQQVTLSCSPISGHRSVSWYQQTPGQGLQFLFEYFSETQRNKGNFPGRFSGRQFSNSRSEMNVSTLELGDSALYLCASSLAGGGLETQYFGPGTRLLVL.

This clone occurred once. The chain is built from TRBV11-3 and TRBJ1-1, with a possible D match to TRBD1 (6 bases). CDR3 length equals 11 residues. V lost 4 bases, J lost 8 bases, and 8 bases lay in between. CDR1 and CDR2 from the germline V gene are SGHNT and YENEEA. The CDR3 region is CASSSTGEAFF. DNA for the CDR3: TGTGCCAGCAGCTCGACAGGAGAAGCTTTCTTT.